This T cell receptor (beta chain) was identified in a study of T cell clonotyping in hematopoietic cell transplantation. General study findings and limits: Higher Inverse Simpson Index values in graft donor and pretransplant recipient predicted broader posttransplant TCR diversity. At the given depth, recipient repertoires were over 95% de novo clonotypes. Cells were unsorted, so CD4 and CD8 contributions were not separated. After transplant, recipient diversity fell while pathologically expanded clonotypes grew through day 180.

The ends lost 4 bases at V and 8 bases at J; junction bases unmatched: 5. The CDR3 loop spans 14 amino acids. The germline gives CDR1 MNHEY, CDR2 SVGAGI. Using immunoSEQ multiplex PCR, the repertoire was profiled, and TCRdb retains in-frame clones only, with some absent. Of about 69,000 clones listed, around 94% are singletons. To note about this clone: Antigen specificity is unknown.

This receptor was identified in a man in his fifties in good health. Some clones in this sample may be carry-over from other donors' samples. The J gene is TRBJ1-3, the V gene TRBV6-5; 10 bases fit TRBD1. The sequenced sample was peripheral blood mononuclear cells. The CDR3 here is CASSLGQGLHTIYF. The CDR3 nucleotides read TGTGCCAGCAGTTTGGGACAGGGGCTCCACACCATATATTTT.